Listed below are T cell receptor beta chains from one sample, sequenced in a study of cytomegalovirus exposure and HLA in healthy donors. Sequenced by immunoSEQ multiplex PCR; TCRdb stores in-frame clones only, minus some. The sample carries over 100,000 clones, approximately 70% recorded once. Material for sequencing was PBMCs. Receptors were obtained from a man aged 30 to 45 in good health and CMV-seropositive. Both conserved end residues are trimmed from each CDR3. Each record gives: V gene, clone size, D gene, CDR3 protein. A D gene is named only where the DNA matches it firmly. Rows give clone size only sometimes, using once, few, many, or a class for an expanded clone.

TRBV27 | NA | NA | ASSSRTASGLF
TRBV9 | NA | TRBD1 | ASSDGTVYGYT
TRBV9 | NA | NA | ASSLSPAVYEQY
TRBV12-5 | NA | TRBD2 | ASGLVGGIGEQY
TRBV2 | NA | NA | ASSVGSETQY
TRBV13 | NA | NA | ASSETSFRDTQY
TRBV7-9 | NA | NA | ASSPKTDRYTEAF
TRBV18 | few | NA | ASSPSGTEAF
TRBV5-1 | NA | TRBD2 | ASSLGTSGGVTDTQY
TRBV5-6 | NA | TRBD2 | ASSHGLAGLEETQY
TRBV18 | NA | NA | ASSPLAGGVGNQPQH
TRBV19 | NA | NA | ASTENYGYT
TRBV9 | NA | NA | ASSVEGRQKETQY
TRBV9 | NA | NA | ASSVDRNYGYT
TRBV2 | NA | TRBD2 | ASRLAGVRTNTGELF
TRBV7-2 | NA | TRBD1 | ASSLDYRGYNQPQH
TRBV5-1 | NA | TRBD1 | ASSLGTGGSNEKLF
TRBV18 | NA | TRBD1 | ASSPSGQGGNNEQF
TRBV5-1 | NA | NA | ASSSDSYQETQY
TRBV10-3 | few | TRBD1 | AISDNRDRRMNTEAF
TRBV4-1 | NA | TRBD1 | ASSQAPHGGQGEAF
TRBV2 | NA | NA | ASSEQRIAADTQY
TRBV5-1 | once | NA | ASSLDGTLGGYT
TRBV4-3 | few | NA | ASSQDSQGGTEAF
TRBV5-4 | once | NA | ASSLVGQPNYGYT
TRBV30 | once | TRBD1 | AWSRTGWDTEAF
TRBV19 | NA | NA | ATRTAKSEAF
TRBV5-6 | few | NA | ASSLKGGAQDNSPLH
TRBV29-1 | NA | TRBD2 | SVGREEGAKY
TRBV6-1 | NA | TRBD1 | ASSVWTGAGNTIY
TRBV7-2 | few | NA | ASSLGPRWDGELF
TRBV19 | NA | TRBD1 | ASSIGNRGRGQPQH
TRBV5-6 | NA | TRBD1 | ASSGWTGMNSPLH
TRBV6-5 | few | TRBD1 | ASRTGAELGYT
TRBV4-3 | NA | NA | ASSQGEGRTDTQY
TRBV25-1 | NA | NA | ASSDLGKGYNSPLH
TRBV7-8 | NA | TRBD1 | ATQGAAVGYT
TRBV29-1 | NA | TRBD1 | SVEGGQGTEAF
TRBV28 | few | TRBD1 | ASSHRGLVSYEQY
TRBV29-1 | NA | NA | SVEPGYQETQY
TRBV5-1 | NA | NA | ASSLGATGNQPQH
TRBV28 | NA | NA | ASSPSITSTDTQY